The next 9 T cell receptor beta chains were all read from a single sample in a study of cytomegalovirus exposure and HLA in healthy donors. Both 60 Vbeta primers and 13 Jbeta primers went into the PCR. TCRdb keeps only in-frame clones here, not all; method: immunoSEQ multiplex PCR. This repertoire shows 150,000 to 200,000 clones, approximately 76% found once; its top ten account for under 1.5%. The sample was PBMCs. These TCRs come from a man in his fifties or sixties in good health and CMV-seronegative.

The chain recombines TRBV19 with TRBJ1-1; D unresolved. Germline assignment: CDR1 LNHDA and CDR2 SQIVND (reference sequence). CDR3 size: 12 residues. V was shortened by 4 bases and J by 5 bases, with 8 bases between the two germline ends. The CDR3 is CASSSYLTEAFF. The CDR3 DNA reads TGTGCCAGTAGTAGCTATCTAACTGAAGCTTTCTTT.

This clone appeared a few times. The J gene is TRBJ2-3, the V gene TRBV27; no firm D call. Trimming took off 5 bases at V and 0 bases at J, with 6 bases between the two ends. The CDR3 totals 13 residues. Germline V CDR1 and CDR2: MNHEY, SMNVEV (reference sequence). The CDR3 protein is CASSPYSTDTQYF. In DNA form, the CDR3 reads TGTGCCAGCAGTCCCTATAGCACAGATACGCAGTATTTT.

This rearrangement joins TRBV5-1 to TRBJ1-2; 7 bases are a match to TRBD1. The ends lost 0 bases at V and 3 bases at J; junction bases unmatched: 5. This CDR3 is 15 amino acids long. Germline V CDR1 and CDR2: SGHRS, YFSETQ. The CDR3 here is CASSLGETGHYGYTF. The CDR3 DNA reads as TGCGCCAGCAGCTTGGGGGAGACAGGGCACTATGGCTACACCTTC. Based on the CDR3 plus reference TRBV5-1 and TRBJ1-2, the full variable domain is KAGVTQTPRYLIKTRGQQVTLSCSPISGHRSVSWYQQTPGQGLQFLFEYFSETQRNKGNFPGRFSGRQFSNSRSEMNVSTLELGDSALYLCASSLGETGHYGYTFGSGTRLTVV.

This clone was seen once. The gene calls are TRBV6-5 and TRBJ2-3; possible D gene TRBD2, 5 bases. Germline V gives CDR1 MNHEY, CDR2 SVGAGI. V was trimmed by 7 bases and J by 2 bases, leaving 13 bases between them. This CDR3 is built from 14 residues. CDR3 residues: CASTNNLATDTQYF. CDR3 in DNA: TGTGCCAGCACCAATAACCTAGCCACAGATACGCAGTATTTT.

V and J are TRBV30 and TRBJ2-7; D is unresolved. The CDR3 runs to 12 residues. V was cut by 0 bases and J by 3 bases, with 6 bases left in between. Germline V gene data show CDR1 as GTSNPN and CDR2 as SVGIG (reference sequence). The CDR3 nucleotides are TGTGCCTGGAGTGTAGAGGTCTACGAGCAGTACTTC. The encoded protein is CAWSVEVYEQYF.

As DNA, the CDR3 is TGTGCCAGCAGCCCCGGCGGTTTACAGCCCCAGCATTTT. Translation gives CASSPGGLQPQHF. The J gene is TRBJ1-5, the V gene TRBV7-9; D unresolved. This CDR3 spans 13 amino acids. CDR1 SEHNR and CDR2 FQNEAQ come from the germline V gene (reference sequence). Trimming removed 5 bases at V and 7 bases at J, with 12 bases between. Complete variable domain (other parts from reference TRBV7-9 and TRBJ1-5): DTGVSQNPRHKITKRGQNVTFRCDPISEHNRLYWYRQTLGQGPEFLTYFQNEAQLEKSRLLSDRFSAERPKGSFSTLEIQRTEQGDSAMYLCASSPGGLQPQHFGDGTRLSIL.

The genes are TRBV18 and TRBJ2-7, with 7 bases fitting TRBD1. The ends lost 5 bases at V and 7 bases at J; junction bases unmatched: 2. Germline-derived CDR1 and CDR2 are KGHSH and LQKENI. This CDR3 has 11 amino acids. CDR3 protein: CASSATGEQYF. The CDR3 nucleotides read TGTGCCAGCTCAGCGACAGGGGAGCAGTACTTC.

The V gene is TRBV10-3, the J gene TRBJ2-5; 7 nucleotides agree with TRBD2. From germline, CDR1 is ENHRY and CDR2 SYGVKD. The CDR3 is made up of 16 amino acids. V lost 2 bases to trimming and J lost 4 bases; unmatched junction nucleotides: 10. Written as DNA, the CDR3 is TGTGCCATCAGTGAGACGTTCGGGGGAGGGAGAGAGACCCAGTACTTC. This codes for CAISETFGGGRETQYF.

The gene calls are TRBV28 and TRBJ2-7; D might be TRBD2 (5 bases). The CDR3 length is 13 residues. The ends were cut back, 6 bases at V and 1 base at J, with 10 bases in the middle. Germline V gene sequence: CDR1 MDHEN, CDR2 SYDVKM. CDR3 in amino acids: CASSFSGSYEQYF. The CDR3 nucleotides are TGTGCCAGCAGCTTCTCGGGATCCTACGAGCAGTACTTC.